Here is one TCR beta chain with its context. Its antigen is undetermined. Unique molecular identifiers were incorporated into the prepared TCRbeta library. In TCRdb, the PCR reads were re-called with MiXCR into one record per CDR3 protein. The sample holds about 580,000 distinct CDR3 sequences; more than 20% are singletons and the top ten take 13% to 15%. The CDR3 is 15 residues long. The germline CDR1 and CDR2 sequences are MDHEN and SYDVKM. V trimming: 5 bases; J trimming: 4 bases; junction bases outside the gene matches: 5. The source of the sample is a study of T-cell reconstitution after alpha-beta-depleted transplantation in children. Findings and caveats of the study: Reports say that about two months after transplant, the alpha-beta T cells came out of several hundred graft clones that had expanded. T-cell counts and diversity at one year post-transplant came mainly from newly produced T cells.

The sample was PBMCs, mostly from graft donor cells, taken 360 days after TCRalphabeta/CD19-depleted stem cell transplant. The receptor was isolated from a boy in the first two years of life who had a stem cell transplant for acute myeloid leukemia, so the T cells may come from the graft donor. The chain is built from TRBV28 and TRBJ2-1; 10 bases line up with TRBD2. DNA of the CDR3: TGTGCCAGCAGTCCCGGGACTAGCGTTTACAATGAGCAGTTCTTC. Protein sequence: CASSPGTSVYNEQFF. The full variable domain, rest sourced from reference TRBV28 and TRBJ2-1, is DVKVTQSSRYLVKRTGEKVFLECVQDMDHENMFWYRQDPGLGLRLIYFSYDVKMKEKGDIPEGYSVSREKKERFSLILESASTNQTSMYLCASSPGTSVYNEQFFGPGTRLTVL.